The present T cell receptor beta chain was sequenced within a study of blood T cell repertoires in COVID-19. Study-level background: Samples of COVID-19 (acute and convalescent) were obtained from the United States, Italy and Spain. PBMCs, B-cell-depleted T cells, or T cells were the source of the cDNA or gDNA that made up the material.

The CDR3 covers 16 residues. V lost 6 bases to trimming and J lost 1 base; unmatched junction nucleotides: 8. CDR1 is MDHEN and CDR2 is SYDVKM in the germline V gene. In the authors' workflow: Quantification of nucleated cells was approximated via reference gene primer amplification. TCRdb keeps only in-frame clones here, not all; method: immunoSEQ multiplex PCR. V, J and clone size derive from that table, while D and trimming were established from the DNA sequence. Found here are roughly 250,000 clones, roughly four fifths of them singletons; the top ten hold 4.7%. V usage is TRBV28 and J usage is TRBJ2-7, with TRBD1 identical over 11 bases. The source is a woman aged 70-85 years with acute or convalescent COVID-19. The material sequenced was peripheral blood. In nucleotides, the CDR3 is TGTGCCAGCAGCCTCCGCGGACAGGGGGCGTCCTACGAGCAGTACTTC. As protein: CASSLRGQGASYEQYF.